A single sample gave rise to the 3 T cell receptor beta chains below, sequenced in a study of T cells in Graves' hyperthyroidism and ophthalmopathy. RNA transcripts were the template for amplifying TCR beta CDR3 regions. Initially, a first-round RT-PCR of the TCR CDR3 employed the HTBI primer set. TCRdb re-called the multiplex PCR reads with MiXCR, one entry per CDR3 protein. The sample consists of fewer than 800,000 distinct CDR3 sequences, approximately 16% of them appearing once. The specimen sequenced was blood. These receptors came from a man aged 18 to 30 with Graves' hyperthyroidism.

The chain couples TRBV20-1 to TRBJ2-7; TRBD1 agrees at 7 bases. The CDR3 extends over 14 amino acids. Germline CDR1 and CDR2: DFQATT and SNEGSKA (reference sequence). The V and J ends lost 0 bases and 3 bases, in that order; junction bases with no gene match: 5. The CDR3 sequence is CSAREVAGGYEQYF. Here the CDR3 DNA reads TGCAGTGCTAGAGAGGTAGCAGGGGGCTACGAGCAGTACTTC.

This clonotype was counted only a few times. A much larger clonotype is one base distant, so this may be a read error. The chain has TRBV2 and TRBJ1-5, with 7 bases that match TRBD1. This CDR3 spans 15 amino acids. Germline-derived CDR1 and CDR2 are SNHLY and FYNNEI. The chain's CDR3 is CARSEDRYGNQPQHF. CDR3 sequence (DNA): TGTGCCCGCAGCGAGGACAGGTACGGCAATCAGCCCCAGCATTTT.

The chain couples TRBV6-6 to TRBJ2-2; TRBD1 aligns across 9 bases. The CDR3 contains 17 residues. V gave up 2 bases and J gave up 5 bases; unmatched junction bases: 9. Germline CDR1 is MNHNY and CDR2 is SVGAGI (reference sequence). The CDR3 is CASSYPPGQGRTGELFF. CDR3 DNA sequence: TGTGCCAGCAGTTACCCACCGGGACAGGGCAGGACCGGGGAGCTGTTTTTT.